The 30 T cell receptor beta chains below come from one sample, sequenced in a study of OX40 agonist ivuxolimab in advanced cancers. Some clones are missing from TCRdb's copy, which holds only in-frame ones; the method was immunoSEQ multiplex PCR. The sample lists approximately 98,000 clones, around 90% occurring once. Material: CD4+ or CD8+ T cells sorted from blood, obtained in a trial of the OX40 agonist ivuxolimab. The receptors were gathered from an adult with an advanced solid tumor such as melanoma, head and neck, liver or kidney cancer.

This chain uses TRBV6-1 with TRBJ2-7, with D possibly TRBD1 on 5 matching bases. Germline V CDR1 and CDR2: MNHNS, SASEGT. V gave up 6 bases and J gave up 0 bases, with 15 bases separating them. The CDR3 is made up of 15 amino acids. The CDR3, as DNA: TGTGCCAGCAGCTCAGGGCAGTCCTACTCCTACGAGCAGTACTTC. It codes for CASSSGQSYSYEQYF.

CDR3 region: CASILGPQSYNEQFF. As DNA, the CDR3 is TGTGCCAGCATCCTCGGGCCCCAGTCCTACAATGAGCAGTTCTTC. V gene TRBV28 combines with J gene TRBJ2-1, with D unresolved. Trimming removed 7 bases at V and 1 base at J, with 14 bases between. Germline CDR1 reads MDHEN; CDR2 reads SYDVKM. This CDR3 comprises 15 residues.

The V and J genes are TRBV10-3 and TRBJ1-1; tentative D call: TRBD1 (5 bases). V was clipped by 6 bases and J by 4 bases, with 12 bases between them. Germline V lookup: CDR1 ENHRY, CDR2 SYGVKD. This CDR3 region has 13 residues. As DNA, the CDR3 is TGTGCCATCAGGAGAGGGGTGAGCACTGAAGCTTTCTTT. As protein: CAIRRGVSTEAFF.

V is TRBV6-1 and J is TRBJ2-5; tentative D call: TRBD2 (7 bases). Trimming left V 1 base short and J 5 bases short, with 11 bases between. In germline, CDR1 is MNHNS, CDR2 SASEGT. The CDR3 totals 14 residues. CDR3 DNA sequence: TGTGCCAGCAGTGAAGATCGGGGGGCTGAGACCCAGTACTTC. This encodes CASSEDRGAETQYF.

The V call is TRBV11-2, the J call TRBJ2-7, with TRBD1 identical over 9 bases. This CDR3 contains 15 residues. CDR1 is SGHAT, CDR2 FQNNGV, per germline. Trimming cost V 4 bases and J 0 bases; bases outside gene matches: 4. The CDR3 DNA reads as TGTGCCAGCAGCTCGACAGGGGGGAACTCCTACGAGCAGTACTTC. This encodes CASSSTGGNSYEQYF.

This sequence joins TRBV6-1 and TRBJ1-3; D call uncertain. Between the trimmed V and J ends, which lost 2 bases and 4 bases, there was a span of 9 bases. The CDR3 loop spans 14 amino acids. Germline assignment: CDR1 MNHNS and CDR2 SASEGT. The CDR3 sequence is CASSESRSGNTIYF. CDR3 nucleotide sequence: TGTGCCAGCAGTGAAAGCAGGTCCGGAAACACCATATATTTT.

The chain recombines TRBV19 with TRBJ2-1; D is perhaps TRBD2 (5 bases). The germline V gene has CDR1 LNHDA and CDR2 SQIVND (reference sequence). This CDR3 contains 18 residues. V gave up 6 bases and J gave up 5 bases, with 26 bases separating them. As DNA, the CDR3 is TGTGCCAGTAGACGGCAGGTGCACTCCGGGTTGGAGGACAATGAGCAGTTCTTC. Protein: CASRRQVHSGLEDNEQFF.

The genes are TRBV9 and TRBJ2-1, with 8 bases that match TRBD1. V gave up 0 bases and J gave up 11 bases; unmatched junction bases: 4. Germline V gene data show CDR1 as SGDLS and CDR2 as YYNGEE. This CDR3 is built from 13 residues. The CDR3 reads CASSVVGQGKQFF. The CDR3 coding sequence is TGTGCCAGCAGCGTAGTAGGACAGGGCAAGCAGTTCTTC.

V usage is TRBV19 and J usage is TRBJ1-2; D is possibly TRBD1 (6 bases). The V and J ends lost 8 bases and 7 bases respectively, with 14 bases between them. CDR1 is LNHDA, CDR2 SQIVND, per germline (reference sequence). CDR3 length equals 12 residues. The CDR3 loop reads CASQGPIGGYTF. The CDR3 DNA is TGTGCCAGTCAGGGGCCGATCGGTGGCTACACCTTC.

The chain has TRBV5-6 and TRBJ1-2, with D unclear. CDR1 and CDR2 from the germline V gene are SGHDT and YYEEEE. CDR3 size: 13 residues. V dropped 0 bases and J dropped 1 base, with 4 bases sitting between them. CDR3 in amino acids: CASSLGHNYGYTF. The DNA for the CDR3 is TGTGCCAGCAGCTTGGGGCATAACTATGGCTACACCTTC.

As DNA, the CDR3 is TGCGCCAGCAGCTTGGCCGGGACAGGCGAAAATGAAAAACTGTTTTTT. Its protein product is CASSLAGTGENEKLFF. The chain recombines TRBV5-1 with TRBJ1-4; 8 nucleotides agree with TRBD1. Germline V CDR1 and CDR2: SGHRS, YFSETQ. The CDR3 runs 16 residues. V lost 0 bases to trimming and J lost 5 bases; unmatched junction nucleotides: 6.

This clone was found a few times. The chain employs TRBV18 and TRBJ1-5; 11 bases map to TRBD1. The CDR3 covers 15 residues. Germline CDR1 and CDR2: KGHSH and LQKENI. With V trimmed by 4 bases and J by 3 bases, 2 bases remained unmatched. DNA for the CDR3: TGTGCCAGCTCACAGGGACAGGGGGACAATCAGCCCCAGCATTTT. Encoded protein: CASSQGQGDNQPQHF. The entire variable domain, with the rest obtained from reference TRBV18 and TRBJ1-5, is as follows: NAGVMQNPRHLVRRRGQEARLRCSPMKGHSHVYWYRQLPEEGLKFMVYLQKENIIDESGMPKERFSAEFPKEGPSILRIQQVVRGDSAAYFCASSQGQGDNQPQHFGDGTRLSIL.

V usage is TRBV19 and J usage is TRBJ2-1, with 9 bases fitting TRBD2. The J segment lost 8 bases and the V segment lost 5 bases, leaving 7 bases of the junction unmatched. Germline CDR1 LNHDA, CDR2 SQIVND (reference sequence). This CDR3 is built from 14 residues. The CDR3 DNA is TGTGCCAGTAGTGGGTCTAGCGGGATTTATGAGCAGTTCTTC. Amino acids: CASSGSSGIYEQFF.

The J gene is TRBJ2-2, the V gene TRBV5-6, with 8 bases that match TRBD2. The CDR3 covers 17 residues. Germline CDR1 and CDR2: SGHDT and YYEEEE. The V segment lost 4 bases and the J segment 1 base; nucleotides outside the gene matches: 9. CDR3: CASSRTGGRMNTGELFF. The DNA of the CDR3 is TGTGCCAGCAGCCGTACGGGAGGGAGGATGAACACCGGGGAGCTGTTTTTT.

Only a few counts were recorded for this clone. This chain connects TRBV10-3 to TRBJ1-5; D is unresolved. The V gene lost 3 bases and the J gene lost 6 bases, with 12 bases spanning the gap. This CDR3 is 14 amino acids long. Per germline, CDR1 ENHRY and CDR2 SYGVKD. This chain's CDR3 is CAISEGPVAQPQHF. CDR3 sequence (DNA): TGTGCCATCAGTGAAGGGCCCGTTGCTCAGCCCCAGCATTTT.

The chain carries TRBV5-4 and TRBJ1-4; D is uncertain. The CDR3 contains 14 residues. The germline V gene has CDR1 SGHNT and CDR2 YYREEE (reference sequence). The ends were cut back, 3 bases at V and 10 bases at J, with 16 bases in the middle. The CDR3 DNA follows: TGTGCCAGCAGCTCGCTTGGGGAGGGTGGAAAACTGTTTTTT. Residues: CASSSLGEGGKLFF.

The chain joins TRBV19 to TRBJ2-1; 8 bases are shared with TRBD1. Germline CDR1 LNHDA, CDR2 SQIVND (reference sequence). The CDR3 extends over 15 amino acids. Trimming cost V 7 bases and J 7 bases; bases outside gene matches: 12. Here the CDR3 reads CASIPTGAGGNEQFF. CDR3 nucleotides: TGTGCCAGTATCCCGACAGGGGCAGGGGGGAATGAGCAGTTCTTC.

This chain joins TRBV18 and TRBJ2-1; a possible D gene is TRBD2 (5 bases). The V gene's germline CDR1 is KGHSH and CDR2 LQKENI. The CDR3 runs to 15 residues. V lost 2 bases and J lost 0, with 8 bases in between. The CDR3 DNA reads as TGTGCCAGCTCACCAGTGGAGGCCTCCTACAATGAGCAGTTCTTC. Protein: CASSPVEASYNEQFF.

This clone has only a few counts. The chain has TRBV9 and TRBJ2-6; D ambiguous. Trimming left V 4 bases short and J 3 bases short, with 11 bases between. The CDR3 length is 15 residues. CDR1 is SGDLS and CDR2 is YYNGEE in the germline V gene. CDR3 sequence: CASSPDPHGANVLTF. As DNA, the CDR3 is TGTGCCAGCAGCCCCGACCCCCATGGGGCCAACGTCCTGACTTTC. Drawing the rest from reference TRBV9 and TRBJ2-6, the complete variable domain is DSGVTQTPKHLITATGQRVTLRCSPRSGDLSVYWYQQSLDQGLQFLIQYYNGEERAKGNILERFSAQQFPDLHSELNLSSLELGDSALYFCASSPDPHGANVLTFGAGSRLTVL.

This clone has just a few counts. This chain links TRBV6-5 with TRBJ2-7; D unclear. Germline assignment: CDR1 MNHEY and CDR2 SVGAGI. The CDR3 consists of 13 residues. V was trimmed by 6 bases and J by 3 bases, leaving 12 bases between them. Here the CDR3 reads CASRLRWDYEQYF. DNA of the CDR3: TGTGCCAGCAGACTCCGTTGGGACTACGAGCAGTACTTC.

The J gene is TRBJ2-7, the V gene TRBV7-9, with 7 bases that match TRBD1. Unmatched junction bases numbered 10, after V lost 5 bases and J lost 3 bases. Per the germline V gene, CDR1 is SEHNR and CDR2 is FQNEAQ (reference sequence). There are 15 residues in the CDR3. The CDR3 DNA follows: TGTGCCAGCAGCCCGATGAACGACAGGGACTACGAGCAGTACTTC. It encodes CASSPMNDRDYEQYF.

The chain carries TRBV10-3 and TRBJ2-7; the D gene is possibly TRBD1 (6 bases). The germline V gene has CDR1 ENHRY and CDR2 SYGVKD. The CDR3 consists of 15 residues. V lost 0 bases and J 4 bases, leaving 13 bases between the germline ends. The CDR3 coding sequence is TGTGCCATCAGTGAGTCGGACAGAGGGCAATACGAGCAGTACTTC. Amino acids: CAISESDRGQYEQYF.

The V and J genes are TRBV10-1 and TRBJ1-1, with 8 bases that match TRBD1. CDR3 length equals 12 residues. The J segment lost 7 bases and the V segment lost 4 bases, leaving 2 bases of the junction unmatched. Germline lookup yields CDR1 WNHNN and CDR2 SYGVQD (reference sequence). The CDR3 region is CASSVTGGEAFF. The CDR3 DNA follows: TGCGCCAGCAGTGTTACAGGGGGTGAAGCTTTCTTT.

The rearrangement links TRBV11-3 to TRBJ2-1; D may be TRBD1 (6 bases). With 1 base removed from V and 9 bases from J, the gap between germline ends came to 10 bases. The CDR3 extends over 13 amino acids. CDR1 and CDR2 (germline): SGHNT, YENEEA. In nucleotides, the CDR3 is TGTGCCAGCAGCTTAGCCAAAGGGGGTGAGCAGTTCTTC. It yields the protein CASSLAKGGEQFF.

V and J are TRBV18 and TRBJ1-1, with D unresolved. With 8 bases removed from V and 3 bases from J, the gap between germline ends came to 13 bases. The germline CDR1 and CDR2 sequences are KGHSH and LQKENI. CDR3 length: 13 amino acids. This CDR3 is CASHNLRDTEAFF. CDR3 bases: TGTGCCAGCCACAATCTTAGGGACACTGAAGCTTTCTTT.

The gene calls are TRBV19 and TRBJ2-3, with D hard to call. Germline V gene data show CDR1 as LNHDA and CDR2 as SQIVND (reference sequence). This CDR3 region has 14 residues. The V end was cut by 7 bases, the J end by 0 bases, with 11 bases between. The CDR3: CASNNPRSTDTQYF. CDR3 nucleotide sequence: TGTGCCAGTAATAATCCGAGAAGCACAGATACGCAGTATTTT.

This clone was counted once. V usage is TRBV5-1 and J usage is TRBJ2-3; D assignment may be TRBD1 or TRBD2 (5 bases each). Trimming left V 3 bases short and J 6 bases short, with 14 bases between. Looked up from germline, CDR1 is SGHRS and CDR2 is YFSETQ. CDR3 size: 14 residues. CDR3 region: CASSWALGEDTQYF. In nucleotides, the CDR3 is TGCGCCAGCAGCTGGGCTCTAGGGGAGGATACGCAGTATTTT.

The chain combines TRBV19 with TRBJ2-7; 7 bases fit TRBD1. V dropped 4 bases and J dropped 3; count of bases not matched to a gene: 6. CDR3 length: 14 amino acids. CDR1 and CDR2 (germline): LNHDA, SQIVND (reference sequence). The DNA for the CDR3 is TGTGCCAGTAGTACCGGGGACAGCAACTACGAGCAGTACTTC. This encodes CASSTGDSNYEQYF.

The chain uses TRBV4-2 and TRBJ2-7, with 11 bases that match TRBD2. V was pared by 3 bases and J by 6 bases, with 10 bases of the junction left unmatched. The germline V gene encodes CDR1 LGHNA and CDR2 YNFKEQ. CDR3 length: 16 amino acids. The CDR3 DNA reads as TGTGCCAGCAGCCAGATCAAACTAGCGGGAGCCGGCGAGCAGTACTTC. Amino acid sequence: CASSQIKLAGAGEQYF.

This rearrangement joins TRBV10-3 to TRBJ1-4, with D perhaps TRBD1 (6 bases). V shed 2 bases and J shed 8 bases, with 6 bases lying between them. Germline-derived CDR1 and CDR2 are ENHRY and SYGVKD. The CDR3 loop spans 12 amino acids. The CDR3 DNA reads TGTGCCATCAGTGAGGACAGGGAAAAACTGTTTTTT. Translating it yields CAISEDREKLFF.